A selection of T cell receptor beta chains follows, all from one sample in a study of T cells after yellow fever vaccination. A single record per CDR3 protein comes from TCRdb applying MiXCR to the 5' RACE reads. The sample consists of 300,000 to 400,000 distinct CDR3 sequences, 6.2% of them appearing once. Specimen: PBMCs, collected 5 days after the yellow fever booster vaccination. These receptor sequences come from a man aged 25-45 years who received the YFV17D yellow fever vaccine. The CDR3 runs from the conserved cysteine through the conserved F or W. Fields, in order: CDR3 protein, J gene, V gene, clone size. Rows give clone size only sometimes, using once, few, many, or a class for an expanded clone.

cdr3_aa: CASSRRPPGEQYF
j_call: TRBJ2-7
v_call: TRBV5-8
clone_size: .

cdr3_aa: CASSLVGVVGETQYF
j_call: TRBJ2-5
v_call: TRBV7-2
clone_size: once

cdr3_aa: CSTEGSPNEQFF
j_call: TRBJ2-1
v_call: TRBV29-1
clone_size: many

cdr3_aa: CSAWGTTLEEEQYF
j_call: TRBJ2-7
v_call: TRBV20-1
clone_size: .

cdr3_aa: CASSLTSMSYEQYF
j_call: TRBJ2-7
v_call: TRBV5-1
clone_size: .

cdr3_aa: CSASVAGGDVRETQYF
j_call: TRBJ2-5
v_call: TRBV20-1
clone_size: many

cdr3_aa: CSVDRVGNEQFF
j_call: TRBJ2-1
v_call: TRBV29-1
clone_size: few

cdr3_aa: CATPGHAYEQYF
j_call: TRBJ2-7
v_call: TRBV6-1
clone_size: few

cdr3_aa: CASSAGTGVGYTF
j_call: TRBJ1-2
v_call: TRBV6-1
clone_size: many

cdr3_aa: CASSSRQGSLTQYF
j_call: TRBJ2-5
v_call: TRBV7-2
clone_size: few

cdr3_aa: CSAKGGETQYF
j_call: TRBJ2-5
v_call: TRBV20-1
clone_size: many

cdr3_aa: CSARDTGQPGANVLTF
j_call: TRBJ2-6
v_call: TRBV20-1
clone_size: .

cdr3_aa: CASSLNGGRGGTQYF
j_call: TRBJ2-3
v_call: TRBV7-3
clone_size: .

cdr3_aa: CASSQAGVDTQYF
j_call: TRBJ2-3
v_call: TRBV3-1
clone_size: .

cdr3_aa: CASSLGTGVETQYF
j_call: TRBJ2-5
v_call: TRBV4-3
clone_size: few

cdr3_aa: CSVSGAPLSSSYEQYF
j_call: TRBJ2-7
v_call: TRBV29-1
clone_size: few

cdr3_aa: CASSPPAGGANEQYF
j_call: TRBJ2-7
v_call: TRBV18
clone_size: few

cdr3_aa: CSARGLLNTGELFF
j_call: TRBJ2-2
v_call: TRBV20-1
clone_size: few

cdr3_aa: CASSYSSNYEQYF
j_call: TRBJ2-7
v_call: TRBV6-5
clone_size: .

cdr3_aa: CASSYLGPWAQETQYF
j_call: TRBJ2-5
v_call: TRBV6-5
clone_size: many

cdr3_aa: CASSAFLETPSEQFF
j_call: TRBJ2-1
v_call: TRBV19
clone_size: few

cdr3_aa: CATSRRTAGDEKLFF
j_call: TRBJ1-4
v_call: TRBV15
clone_size: few

cdr3_aa: CASSQQGILYEQYF
j_call: TRBJ2-7
v_call: TRBV14
clone_size: many

cdr3_aa: CASSQAPGRQTYEQYF
j_call: TRBJ2-7
v_call: TRBV4-3
clone_size: many

cdr3_aa: CAISGLSGPETQYF
j_call: TRBJ2-5
v_call: TRBV10-3
clone_size: .

cdr3_aa: CASRASPGQGSYEQYF
j_call: TRBJ2-7
v_call: TRBV5-1
clone_size: .

cdr3_aa: CASSPGAPGFGYTF
j_call: TRBJ1-2
v_call: TRBV7-2
clone_size: few

cdr3_aa: CASSLGFLVGGPGEQYF
j_call: TRBJ2-7
v_call: TRBV5-4
clone_size: .

cdr3_aa: CASSTIMGAAETQYF
j_call: TRBJ2-5
v_call: TRBV7-2
clone_size: .

cdr3_aa: CAISTLRGGETQYF
j_call: TRBJ2-5
v_call: TRBV10-3
clone_size: many

cdr3_aa: CASSWGQEIHTQYF
j_call: TRBJ2-3
v_call: TRBV5-6
clone_size: many

cdr3_aa: CSGTGANTGELFF
j_call: TRBJ2-2
v_call: TRBV29-1
clone_size: few